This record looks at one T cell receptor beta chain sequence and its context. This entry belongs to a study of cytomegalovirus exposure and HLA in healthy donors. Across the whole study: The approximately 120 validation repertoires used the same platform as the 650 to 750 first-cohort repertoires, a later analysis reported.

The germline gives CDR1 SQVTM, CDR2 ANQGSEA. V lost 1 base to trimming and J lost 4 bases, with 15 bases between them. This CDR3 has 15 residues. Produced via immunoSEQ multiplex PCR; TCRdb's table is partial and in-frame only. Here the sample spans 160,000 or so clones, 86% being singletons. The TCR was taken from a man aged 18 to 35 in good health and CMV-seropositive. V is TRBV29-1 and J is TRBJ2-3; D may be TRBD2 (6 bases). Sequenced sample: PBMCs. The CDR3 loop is CSVEGADYVPDTQYF. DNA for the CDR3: TGCAGCGTTGAAGGTGCGGACTACGTCCCAGATACGCAGTATTTT.